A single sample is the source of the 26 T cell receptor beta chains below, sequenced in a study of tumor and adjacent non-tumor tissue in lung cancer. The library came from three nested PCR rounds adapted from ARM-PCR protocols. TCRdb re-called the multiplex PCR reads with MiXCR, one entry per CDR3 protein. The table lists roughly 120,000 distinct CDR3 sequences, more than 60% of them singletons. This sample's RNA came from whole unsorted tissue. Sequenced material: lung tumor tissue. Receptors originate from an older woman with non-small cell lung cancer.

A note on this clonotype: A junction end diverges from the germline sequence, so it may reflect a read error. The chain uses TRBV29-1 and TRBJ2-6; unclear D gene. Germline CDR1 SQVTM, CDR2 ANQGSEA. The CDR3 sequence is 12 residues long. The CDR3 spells CNVETGANVLTF. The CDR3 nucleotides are TGCAACGTTGAGACTGGGGCCAACGTCCTGACTTTC.

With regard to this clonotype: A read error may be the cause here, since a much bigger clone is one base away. The CDR3 region is CSARDIRGQGNNQPQHF. The CDR3 DNA follows: TGCAGTGCTAGAGATATTCGGGGACAGGGGAACAATCAGCCCCAGCATTTT. This sequence joins TRBV20-1 and TRBJ1-5; 10 bases match TRBD1. V lost 0 bases to trimming and J lost 3 bases; unmatched junction nucleotides: 8. Germline lookup yields CDR1 DFQATT and CDR2 SNEGSKA (reference sequence). The CDR3 runs to 17 residues.

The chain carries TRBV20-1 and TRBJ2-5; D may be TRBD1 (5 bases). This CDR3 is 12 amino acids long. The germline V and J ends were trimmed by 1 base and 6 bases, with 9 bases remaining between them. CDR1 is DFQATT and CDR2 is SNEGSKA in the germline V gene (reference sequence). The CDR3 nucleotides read TGCAGTGCTAGAGGGGGCACTAAGACCCAGTACTTC. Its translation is CSARGGTKTQYF.

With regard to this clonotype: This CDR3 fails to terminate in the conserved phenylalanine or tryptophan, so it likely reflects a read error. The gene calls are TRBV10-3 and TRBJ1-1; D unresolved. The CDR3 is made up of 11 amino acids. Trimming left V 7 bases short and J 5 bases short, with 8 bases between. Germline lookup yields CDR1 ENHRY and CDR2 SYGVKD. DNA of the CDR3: TGTGCCATCATGGGGAATACTGAAGCTTTCCTT. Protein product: CAIMGNTEAFL.

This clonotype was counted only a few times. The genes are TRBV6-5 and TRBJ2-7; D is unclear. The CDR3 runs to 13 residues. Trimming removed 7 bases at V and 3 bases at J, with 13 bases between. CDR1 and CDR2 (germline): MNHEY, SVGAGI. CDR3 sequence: CASITGVSYEQYF. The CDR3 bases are TGTGCCAGCATCACTGGGGTCAGCTACGAGCAGTACTTC.

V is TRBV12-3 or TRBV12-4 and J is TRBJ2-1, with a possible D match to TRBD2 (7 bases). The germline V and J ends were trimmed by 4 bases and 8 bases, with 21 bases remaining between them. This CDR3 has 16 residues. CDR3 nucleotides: TGTGCCAGCAGTTCTGAAAGGGAGGGGGTGGTCGATGAGCAGTTCTTC. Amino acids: CASSSEREGVVDEQFF.

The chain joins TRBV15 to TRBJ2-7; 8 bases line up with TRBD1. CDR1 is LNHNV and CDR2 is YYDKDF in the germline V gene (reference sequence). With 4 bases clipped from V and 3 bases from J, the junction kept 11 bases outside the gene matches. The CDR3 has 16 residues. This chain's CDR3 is CATSKGNGQGSYEQYF. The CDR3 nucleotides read TGTGCCACCAGCAAAGGGAATGGACAGGGTAGCTACGAGCAGTACTTC.

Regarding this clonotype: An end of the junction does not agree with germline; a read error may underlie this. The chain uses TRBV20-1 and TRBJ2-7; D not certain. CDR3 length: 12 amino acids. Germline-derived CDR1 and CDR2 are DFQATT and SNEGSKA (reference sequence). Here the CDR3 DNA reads TGCAGTGCTGCGAACAGCTCCTATGAGCAGTACTTC. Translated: CSAANSSYEQYF.

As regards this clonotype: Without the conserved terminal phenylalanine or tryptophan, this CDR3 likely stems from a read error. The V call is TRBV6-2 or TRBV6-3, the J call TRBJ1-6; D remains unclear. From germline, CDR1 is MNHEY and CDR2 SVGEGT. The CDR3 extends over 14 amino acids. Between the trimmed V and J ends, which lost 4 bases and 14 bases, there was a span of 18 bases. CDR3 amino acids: CASSSPVTSHSLHV. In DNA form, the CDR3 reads TGTGCCAGCAGTTCGCCCGTAACCTCCCATTCCCTCCACGTT.

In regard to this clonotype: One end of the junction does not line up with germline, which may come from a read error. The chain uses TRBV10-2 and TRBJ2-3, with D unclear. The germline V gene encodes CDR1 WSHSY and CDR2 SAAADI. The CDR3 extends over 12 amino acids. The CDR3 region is CSSSGVQDTQYF. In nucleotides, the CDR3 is TGCTCCAGTAGTGGAGTACAAGATACGCAGTATTTT.

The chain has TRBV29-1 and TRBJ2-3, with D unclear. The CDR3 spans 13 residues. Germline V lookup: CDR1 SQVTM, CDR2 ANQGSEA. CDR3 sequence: CNGWVGGTDTQYF. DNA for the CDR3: TGCAACGGCTGGGTTGGTGGCACAGATACGCAGTATTTT.

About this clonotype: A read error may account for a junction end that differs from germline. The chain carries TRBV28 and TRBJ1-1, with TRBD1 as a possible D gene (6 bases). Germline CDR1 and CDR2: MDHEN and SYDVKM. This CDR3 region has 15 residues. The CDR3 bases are TGTGCCAGCAGTACCGGGACACAGGGCGCCAGATGGGCTCTCTTT. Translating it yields CASSTGTQGARWALF. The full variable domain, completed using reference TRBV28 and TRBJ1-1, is DVKVTQSSRYLVKRTGEKVFLECVQDMDHENMFWYRQDPGLGLRLIYFSYDVKMKEKGDIPEGYSVSREKKERFSLILESASTNQTSMYLCASSTGTQGARWALFGQGTRLTVV.

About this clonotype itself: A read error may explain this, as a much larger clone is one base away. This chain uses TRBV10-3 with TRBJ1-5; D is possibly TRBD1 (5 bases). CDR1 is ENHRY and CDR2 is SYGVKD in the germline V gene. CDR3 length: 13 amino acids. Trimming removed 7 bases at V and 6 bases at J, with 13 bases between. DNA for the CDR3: TGTGCCATCACCCAGAGGGGTGCTCAGCCCCAGCATTTT. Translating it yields CAITQRGAQPQHF.

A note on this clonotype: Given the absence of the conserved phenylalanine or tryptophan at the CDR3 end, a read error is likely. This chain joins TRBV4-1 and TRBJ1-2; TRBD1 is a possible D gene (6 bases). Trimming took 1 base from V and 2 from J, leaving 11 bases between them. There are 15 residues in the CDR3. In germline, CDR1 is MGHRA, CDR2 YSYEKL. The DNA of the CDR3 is TGCGCCAGCAGCCAAGGCGTAGGGGGAAACTATGGCTACACCCTC. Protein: CASSQGVGGNYGYTL.

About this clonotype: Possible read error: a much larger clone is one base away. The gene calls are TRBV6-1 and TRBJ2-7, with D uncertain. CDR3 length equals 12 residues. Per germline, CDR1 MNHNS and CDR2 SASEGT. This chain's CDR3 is CASSQSSHEQYF. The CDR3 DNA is TGTGCCAGCAGTCAAAGCTCCCACGAGCAGTACTTC.

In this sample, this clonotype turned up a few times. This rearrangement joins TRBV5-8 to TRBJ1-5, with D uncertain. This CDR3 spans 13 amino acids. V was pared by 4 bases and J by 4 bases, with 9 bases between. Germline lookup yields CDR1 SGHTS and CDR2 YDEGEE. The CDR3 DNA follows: TGTGCCAGCAGCGGGCTGGGAAATCAGCCCCAGCATTTT. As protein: CASSGLGNQPQHF.

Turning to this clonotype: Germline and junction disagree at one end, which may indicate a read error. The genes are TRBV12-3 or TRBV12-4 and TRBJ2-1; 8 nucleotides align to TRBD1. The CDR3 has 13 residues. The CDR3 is CPSTPFQGASLFF. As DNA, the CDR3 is TGTCCCAGCACCCCATTCCAGGGGGCAAGCCTCTTCTTC.

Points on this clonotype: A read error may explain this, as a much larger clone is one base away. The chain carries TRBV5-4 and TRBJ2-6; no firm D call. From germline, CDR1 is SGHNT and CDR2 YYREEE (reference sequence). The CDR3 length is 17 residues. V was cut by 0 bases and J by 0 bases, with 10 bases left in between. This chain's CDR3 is CASSLDVRSSGANVLTF. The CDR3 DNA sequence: TGTGCCAGCAGCTTGGATGTGCGTAGCTCTGGGGCCAACGTCCTGACTTTC.

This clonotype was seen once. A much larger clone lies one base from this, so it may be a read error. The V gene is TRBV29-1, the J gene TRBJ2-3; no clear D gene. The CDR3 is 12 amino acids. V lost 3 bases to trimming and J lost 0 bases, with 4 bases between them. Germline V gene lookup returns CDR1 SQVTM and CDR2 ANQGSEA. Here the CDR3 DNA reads TGCAGCGTTGATCACAGCACAGATACGCAGTATTTT. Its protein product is CSVDHSTDTQYF.

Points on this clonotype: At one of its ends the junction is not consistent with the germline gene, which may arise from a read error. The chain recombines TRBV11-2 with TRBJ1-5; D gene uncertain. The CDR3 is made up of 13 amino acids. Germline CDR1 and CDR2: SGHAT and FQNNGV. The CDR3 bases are TGTGCCAGCAGCTTGGAGGGAGACCAGCCCCTGCATTTT. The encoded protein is CASSLEGDQPLHF. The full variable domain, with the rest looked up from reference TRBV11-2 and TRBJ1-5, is EAGVAQSPRYKIIEKRQSVAFWCNPISGHATLYWYQQILGQGPKLLIQFQNNGVVDDSQLPKDRFSAERLKGVDSTLKIQPAKLEDSAVYLCASSLEGDQPLHFGDGTRLSIL.

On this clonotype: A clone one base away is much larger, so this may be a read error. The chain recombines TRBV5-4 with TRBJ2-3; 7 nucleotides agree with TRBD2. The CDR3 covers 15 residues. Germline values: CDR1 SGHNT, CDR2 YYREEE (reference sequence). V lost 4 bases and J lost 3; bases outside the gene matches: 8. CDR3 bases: TGTGCCAGCAGCCCGGGGGGACCTAGGACAGATACGCAGTATTTT. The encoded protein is CASSPGGPRTDTQYF.

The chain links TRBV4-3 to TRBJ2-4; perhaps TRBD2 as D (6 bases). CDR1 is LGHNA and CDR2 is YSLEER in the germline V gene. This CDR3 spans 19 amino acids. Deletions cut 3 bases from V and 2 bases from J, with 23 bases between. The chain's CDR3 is CASSHLGGETGSTKNIQYF. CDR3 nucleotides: TGCGCCAGCAGCCATCTCGGAGGGGAAACCGGGAGTACCAAAAACATTCAGTACTTC.

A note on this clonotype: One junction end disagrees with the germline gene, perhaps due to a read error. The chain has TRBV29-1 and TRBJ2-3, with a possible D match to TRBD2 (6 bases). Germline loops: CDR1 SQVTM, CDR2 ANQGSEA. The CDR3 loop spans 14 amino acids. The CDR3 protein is CNVAQLGEADTQYF. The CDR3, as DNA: TGCAACGTTGCGCAGTTGGGGGAGGCAGATACGCAGTATTTT.

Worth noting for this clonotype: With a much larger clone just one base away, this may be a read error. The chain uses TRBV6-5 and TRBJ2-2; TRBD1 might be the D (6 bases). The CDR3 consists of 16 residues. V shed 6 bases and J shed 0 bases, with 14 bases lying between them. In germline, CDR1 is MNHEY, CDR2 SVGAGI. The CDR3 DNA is TGTGCCAGCAGAATAGACAGGCAATCGAACACCGGGGAGCTGTTTTTT. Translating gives CASRIDRQSNTGELFF.

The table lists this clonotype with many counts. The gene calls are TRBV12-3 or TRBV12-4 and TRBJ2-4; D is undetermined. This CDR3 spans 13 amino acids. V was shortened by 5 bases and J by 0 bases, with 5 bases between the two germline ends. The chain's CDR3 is CASSNLAKNIQYF. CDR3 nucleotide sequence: TGTGCCAGCAGTAACTTAGCCAAAAACATTCAGTACTTC.

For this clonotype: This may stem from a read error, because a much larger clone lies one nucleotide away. CDR3 DNA sequence: TGTGCCAGCAGTTTATCTTACAATGATCAGTTCTTC. It translates to CASSLSYNDQFF. V and J are TRBV28 and TRBJ2-1; D is uncertain. Per germline, CDR1 MDHEN and CDR2 SYDVKM. The CDR3 sequence is 12 residues long.